The TCR beta chain described here comes from a study of patients and donors after allogeneic stem cell transplantation. Germline V gene data show CDR1 as DFQATT and CDR2 as SNEGSKA (reference sequence). Trimming cost V 6 bases and J 4 bases, with 19 bases left between them. This CDR3 is built from 15 residues. TCRdb reprocessed the RT-PCR reads via MiXCR and lists one record per CDR3 protein. Seen here are 390,000 or so distinct CDR3 sequences, 16% observed once, and the top ten hold roughly 7.2%. Specimen: blood, either unsorted or a sorted T cell fraction (not recorded which). This sequence was found in a human donor who was either an allogeneic HSCT recipient or a stem cell or donor lymphocyte infusion donor (not recorded which). It is not recorded whose cells these are; they may come from a transplant donor. The chain is built from TRBV20-1 and TRBJ2-4, with D unclear. The CDR3 DNA is TGCAGTGCACCCGCCCCTGACACGCAGAAAAACATTCAGTACTTC. Translating it yields CSAPAPDTQKNIQYF.